A single sample gave rise to the 17 T cell receptor beta chains below, sequenced in a study of blood T cells in healthy people across ages (dated by TCRdb to between 2015 and 2017). Preparation of the library involved 5' RACE. Sequencing was carried out with an Illumina HiSeq 2500. A second roughly 6 to 11 cycle PCR used a sample-barcoded 5' primer and a J-beta primer mix. TCRdb trimmed public reads at Q25 via fastp, called clones via MiXCR and kept in-frame beta chains. Rows merge per CDR3 protein into single entries with the most common DNA and genes. This sample has about 1 million distinct CDR3 sequences in its table, and 35% to 55% of those were observed once. The ten largest account for approximately 17% of the sample. Sequencing was done on a sample of blood. The receptor set was obtained from a woman aged 60-75 years in good health.

This clonotype has more than one count but fewer than ten. The chain has TRBV30 and TRBJ2-7; a weak D match, TRBD2 (5 bases). V was pared by 5 bases and J by 4 bases, with 12 bases between. The CDR3 has 12 residues. Germline-derived CDR1 and CDR2 are GTSNPN and SVGIG (reference sequence). Here the CDR3 DNA reads TGTGCCTGGGGTCGAGGGCCGTACGAGCAGTACTTC. Translated: CAWGRGPYEQYF.

The chain links TRBV5-1 to TRBJ2-1, with D perhaps matching TRBD1 (5 bases). The CDR3 has 16 amino acids. Trimming stripped 6 bases from V and 3 bases from J, with 19 bases between. Per germline, CDR1 SGHRS and CDR2 YFSETQ. CDR3 protein: CASTTYDRNLYNEQFF. The CDR3 coding sequence is TGCGCCAGCACTACGTATGACAGAAACCTCTACAATGAGCAGTTCTTC.

The CDR3 sequence: CASSRTSGGDGYTF. The CDR3 DNA is TGTGCCAGCAGCAGAACCTCGGGGGGAGATGGCTACACCTTC. The J gene is TRBJ1-2, the V gene TRBV27; TRBD1 is a possible D gene (5 bases). The CDR3 runs to 14 residues. From germline, CDR1 is MNHEY and CDR2 SMNVEV (reference sequence). V lost 6 bases to trimming and J lost 6 bases, with 17 bases between them.

The V gene is TRBV28, the J gene TRBJ2-5; 9 bases are a match to TRBD2. The trim removed 6 bases at V and 5 bases at J, leaving 7 bases unmatched. Germline V CDR1 and CDR2: MDHEN, SYDVKM. This CDR3 region has 14 residues. Here the CDR3 reads CASSSSGSWETQYF. CDR3 DNA sequence: TGTGCCAGCAGCAGTAGCGGGAGCTGGGAGACCCAGTACTTC.

The chain carries TRBV5-1 and TRBJ2-4; TRBD1 matches 8 bases. The end of the DNA fits TRBJ2-7 better, so the J call may be wrong. CDR3 length: 15 residues. CDR1 and CDR2 (germline): SGHRS, YFSETQ. CDR3 in amino acids: CASSLAATGVTEQYF. In DNA, the CDR3 is TGCGCCAGCAGCTTGGCTGCGACAGGGGTTACCGAGCAGTACTTC.

The rearrangement links TRBV7-8 to TRBJ2-5, with 7 bases matching TRBD1. Gene TRBJ2-7 matches the end of the DNA better, so the J call may be wrong. Per germline, CDR1 SGHVS and CDR2 FQNEAQ. The CDR3 is 14 amino acids. The CDR3 here is CASSLGDRTHEQYF. The CDR3 region has the DNA TGTGCCAGCAGCTTAGGGGACAGAACCCACGAGCAGTACTTC.

The sample holds a few counts of this clonotype. The chain joins TRBV2 to TRBJ2-7; 8 nucleotides align to TRBD1. Germline loops: CDR1 SNHLY, CDR2 FYNNEI. J gave up 6 bases and V 10 bases, and 11 bases lay outside the gene matches. There are 13 residues in the CDR3. The CDR3 DNA reads TGTGCCACAACCCCGGACAGGGTAAGCGAGCAGTACTTC. Protein: CATTPDRVSEQYF.

Concerning this clonotype: One base away lies a much larger clone, so this may be a sequencing read error. The CDR3 DNA follows: TGCAGTGCTAGAGATGAGGGAAACTATGGCTACACCTTC. Translated: CSARDEGNYGYTF. The chain joins TRBV20-1 to TRBJ1-2, with no clear D. CDR1 DFQATT and CDR2 SNEGSKA come from the germline V gene (reference sequence). Trimming removed 0 bases from V and 2 bases from J, with 7 bases in between. The CDR3 loop spans 13 amino acids.

V is TRBV7-9 and J is TRBJ2-7, with TRBD1 as a possible D gene (6 bases). Trimming pared 5 bases from V and 1 base from J, leaving 15 bases between. CDR1 and CDR2 (germline): SEHNR, FQNEAQ (reference sequence). The CDR3 runs 15 residues. CDR3 DNA: TGTGCCAGCAGCGAACAGGGATCCCCATCCTACGAGCAGTACTTC. Translating it yields CASSEQGSPSYEQYF.

The V gene is TRBV7-9, the J gene TRBJ1-1; D is perhaps TRBD1 (6 bases). CDR1 is SEHNR and CDR2 is FQNEAQ in the germline V gene (reference sequence). V lost 2 bases, J lost 7 bases, and 11 bases lay in between. This CDR3 is built from 13 residues. The CDR3 loop reads CASSLQGTSEAFF. CDR3 sequence (DNA): TGTGCCAGCAGCTTACAGGGGACGAGTGAAGCTTTCTTT.

This chain links TRBV20-1 with TRBJ2-3; TRBD1 matches at 10 bases. CDR1 is DFQATT, CDR2 SNEGSKA, per germline (reference sequence). CDR3 size: 15 residues. V lost 3 bases to trimming and J lost 3 bases; unmatched junction nucleotides: 6. The chain's CDR3 is CSASRGTGETDTQYF. In DNA, the CDR3 is TGCAGTGCTAGCCGCGGGACAGGGGAAACAGATACGCAGTATTTT.

This clonotype was detected only a few times. DNA for the CDR3: TGTGCCAGCAGCCCAAACCGACAGGGGTATGAGACCCAGTACTTC. Residues: CASSPNRQGYETQYF. The chain links TRBV2 to TRBJ2-5; TRBD1 aligns across 8 bases. Germline V gene sequence: CDR1 SNHLY, CDR2 FYNNEI. The junction had 11 bases not matched to a gene; V was cut back by 6 bases and J by 5 bases. The CDR3 spans 15 residues. Looking up the rest from reference TRBV2 and TRBJ2-5 gives the full variable domain: EPEVTQTPSHQVTQMGQEVILRCVPISNHLYFYWYRQILGQKVEFLVSFYNNEISEKSEIFDDQFSVERPDGSNFTLKIRSTKLEDSAMYFCASSPNRQGYETQYFGPGTRLLVL.

This chain connects TRBV5-6 to TRBJ2-3; D unresolved. Germline values: CDR1 SGHDT, CDR2 YYEEEE. This CDR3 contains 13 residues. V lost 7 bases, J lost 0 bases, and 9 bases lay in between. As DNA, the CDR3 is TGTGCCAGCGGTAGACCCAGCACAGATACGCAGTATTTT. Amino acid sequence: CASGRPSTDTQYF.

V gene TRBV29-1 combines with J gene TRBJ1-2, with D perhaps TRBD1 (5 bases). The CDR3 consists of 14 residues. Trimming left V 3 bases short and J 2 bases short, with 13 bases between. Germline V gene data show CDR1 as SQVTM and CDR2 as ANQGSEA. The CDR3 loop is CSVEAMKGNYGYTF. The CDR3 DNA reads as TGCAGCGTTGAGGCTATGAAGGGGAACTATGGCTACACCTTC. Using reference TRBV29-1 and TRBJ1-2 for the parts outside the CDR3, the full variable domain is SAVISQKPSRDICQRGTSLTIQCQVDSQVTMMFWYRQQPGQSLTLIATANQGSEATYESGFVIDKFPISRPNLTFSTLTVSNMSPEDSSIYLCSVEAMKGNYGYTFGSGTRLTVV.

The chain recombines TRBV6-5 with TRBJ2-7; 11 bases align to TRBD1. This CDR3 contains 16 residues. The germline CDR1 and CDR2 sequences are MNHEY and SVGAGI. V trimming: 0 bases; J trimming: 5 bases; junction bases outside the gene matches: 6. The CDR3 loop reads CASSYSIGTGGNEQYF. The DNA for the CDR3 is TGTGCCAGCAGTTACTCGATCGGGACAGGGGGGAACGAGCAGTACTTC.

The DNA for the CDR3 is TGCGCCAGCAGCCAACGGACTAGCGGATCCTACAATGAGCAGTTCTTC. Translating gives CASSQRTSGSYNEQFF. The V gene is TRBV4-1, the J gene TRBJ2-1, with TRBD2 matching 10 bases. Germline-derived CDR1 and CDR2 are MGHRA and YSYEKL. This CDR3 region has 16 residues. Losses at the gene ends were 2 bases for V and 1 base for J; bases not matched to a gene: 2.

The chain uses TRBV6-1 and TRBJ2-7; D is unresolved. The germline V gene has CDR1 MNHNS and CDR2 SASEGT. The CDR3 contains 12 residues. V gave up 10 bases and J gave up 4 bases, with 14 bases separating them. Written as DNA, the CDR3 is TGTGCCACCAACCCCGGCACTTACGAGCAGTACTTC. It encodes CATNPGTYEQYF.